This TCR beta chain was sequenced in a study of cytomegalovirus exposure and HLA in healthy donors. The overall study: Membership in the Caucasian-associated ancestry cluster was found for around four fifths of roughly 360 genotyped donors.

Study-wide points: The study listed around 150 cytomegalovirus-associated TCR beta chains.

As regards this clone: Its antigen is still unknown.

Germline assignment: CDR1 SQVTM and CDR2 ANQGSEA. The CDR3 contains 14 residues. V was pared by 7 bases and J by 4 bases, with 9 bases of the junction left unmatched. 13 Jbeta primers and 60 Vbeta primers were used for the PCR. Some clones are missing from TCRdb's copy, which holds only in-frame ones; the method was immunoSEQ multiplex PCR. This sample has 150,000 to 200,000 clones, with around three quarters found just once. The gene calls are TRBV29-1 and TRBJ2-2; TRBD1 matches at 7 bases. The sample was PBMCs. This receptor was taken from a woman aged 45 to 65 in good health and CMV-seronegative. CDR3 amino acids: CSAQKGTATGELFF. CDR3 bases: TGCAGCGCCCAGAAGGGGACAGCCACCGGGGAGCTGTTTTTT.